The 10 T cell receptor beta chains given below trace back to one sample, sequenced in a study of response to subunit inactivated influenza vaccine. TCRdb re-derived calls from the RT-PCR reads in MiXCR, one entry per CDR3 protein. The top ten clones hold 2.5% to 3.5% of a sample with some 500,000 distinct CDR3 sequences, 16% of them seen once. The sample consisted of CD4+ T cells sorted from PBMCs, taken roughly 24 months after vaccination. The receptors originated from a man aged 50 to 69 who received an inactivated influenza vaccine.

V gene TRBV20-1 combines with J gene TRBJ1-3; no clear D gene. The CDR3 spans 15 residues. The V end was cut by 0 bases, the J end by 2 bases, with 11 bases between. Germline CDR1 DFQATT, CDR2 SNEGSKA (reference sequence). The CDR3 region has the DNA TGCAGTGCTAGAGATACTAGGACGGCTGGAAACACCATATATTTT. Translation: CSARDTRTAGNTIYF.

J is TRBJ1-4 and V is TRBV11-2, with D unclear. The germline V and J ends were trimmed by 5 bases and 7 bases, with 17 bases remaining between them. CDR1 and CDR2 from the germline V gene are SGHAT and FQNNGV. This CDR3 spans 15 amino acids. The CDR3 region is CASSRTMAVGEKLFF. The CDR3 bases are TGTGCCAGCAGCCGTACAATGGCCGTGGGTGAAAAACTGTTTTTT.

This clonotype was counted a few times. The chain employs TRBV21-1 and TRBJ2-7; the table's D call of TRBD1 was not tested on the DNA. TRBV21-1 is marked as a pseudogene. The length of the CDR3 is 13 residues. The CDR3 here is CASIQVGVYEQYF. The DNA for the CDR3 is TGTGCCAGCATTCAAGTGGGGGTATACGAGCAGTACTTC.

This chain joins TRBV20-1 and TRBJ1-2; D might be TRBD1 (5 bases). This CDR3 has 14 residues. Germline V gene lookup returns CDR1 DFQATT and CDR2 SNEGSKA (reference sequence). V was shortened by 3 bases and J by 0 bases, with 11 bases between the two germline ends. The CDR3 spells CSARGTVANYGYTF. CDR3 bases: TGCAGTGCTAGGGGGACGGTAGCTAACTATGGCTACACCTTC.

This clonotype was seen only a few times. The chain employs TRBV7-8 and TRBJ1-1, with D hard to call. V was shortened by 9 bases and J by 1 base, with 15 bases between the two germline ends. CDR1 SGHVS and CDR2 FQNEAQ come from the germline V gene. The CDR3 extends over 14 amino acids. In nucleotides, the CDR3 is TGTGCCAGTGGGGTACTGGTAGGGAACACTGAAGCTTTCTTT. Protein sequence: CASGVLVGNTEAFF.

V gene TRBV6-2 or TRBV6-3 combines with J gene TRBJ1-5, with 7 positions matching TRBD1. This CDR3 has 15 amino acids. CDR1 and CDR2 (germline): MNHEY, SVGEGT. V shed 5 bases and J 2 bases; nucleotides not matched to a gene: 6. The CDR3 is CASSHRGHGNQPQHF. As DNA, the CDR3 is TGTGCCAGCAGTCACAGGGGACATGGCAATCAGCCCCAGCATTTT.

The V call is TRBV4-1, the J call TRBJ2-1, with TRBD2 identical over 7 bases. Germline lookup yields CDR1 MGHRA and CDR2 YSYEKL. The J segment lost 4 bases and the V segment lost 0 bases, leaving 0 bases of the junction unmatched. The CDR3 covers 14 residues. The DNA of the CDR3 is TGCGCCAGCAGCCAAGAACTAGCGTACAATGAGCAGTTCTTC. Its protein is CASSQELAYNEQFF.

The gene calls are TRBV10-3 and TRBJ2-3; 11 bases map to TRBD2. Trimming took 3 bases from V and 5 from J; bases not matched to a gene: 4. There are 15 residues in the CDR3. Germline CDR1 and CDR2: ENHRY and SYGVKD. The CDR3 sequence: CAISEVAGGLDTQYF. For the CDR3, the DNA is TGTGCCATCAGTGAAGTAGCGGGGGGGTTAGATACGCAGTATTTT.

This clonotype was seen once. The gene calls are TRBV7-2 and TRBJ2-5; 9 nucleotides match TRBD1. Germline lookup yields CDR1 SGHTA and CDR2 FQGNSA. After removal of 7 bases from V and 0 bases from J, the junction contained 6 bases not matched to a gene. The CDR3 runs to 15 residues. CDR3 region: CASTPGQGYQETQYF. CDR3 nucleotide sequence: TGTGCCAGCACACCGGGACAGGGATACCAAGAGACCCAGTACTTC.

This CDR3 is CASSFMRLNEQFF. As DNA, the CDR3 is TGTGCCAGCAGCTTCATGAGGCTGAATGAGCAGTTCTTC. The rearrangement joins TRBV7-8 to TRBJ2-1; no clear D gene. The ends were cut back, 3 bases at V and 7 bases at J, with 10 bases in the middle. CDR3 size: 13 residues. The germline CDR1 and CDR2 sequences are SGHVS and FQNEAQ.